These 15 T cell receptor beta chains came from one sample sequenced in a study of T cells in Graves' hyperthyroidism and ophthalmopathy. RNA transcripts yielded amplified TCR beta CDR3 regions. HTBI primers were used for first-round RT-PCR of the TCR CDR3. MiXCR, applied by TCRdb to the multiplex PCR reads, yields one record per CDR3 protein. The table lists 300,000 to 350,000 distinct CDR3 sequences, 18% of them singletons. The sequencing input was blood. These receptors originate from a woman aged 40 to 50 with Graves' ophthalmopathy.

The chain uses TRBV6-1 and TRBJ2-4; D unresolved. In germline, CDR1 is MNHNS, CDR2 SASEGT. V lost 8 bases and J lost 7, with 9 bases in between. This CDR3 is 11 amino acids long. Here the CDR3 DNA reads TGTGCCAGCGGATGGTCCAACATTCAGTACTTC. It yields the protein CASGWSNIQYF.

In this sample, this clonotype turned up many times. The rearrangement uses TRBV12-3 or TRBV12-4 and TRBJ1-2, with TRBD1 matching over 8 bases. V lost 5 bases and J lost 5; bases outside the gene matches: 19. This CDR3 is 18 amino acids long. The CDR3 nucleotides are TGTGCCAGCAGTCCATTCACCGGGACAGGAGTCACTGCTTATGGCTACACCTTC. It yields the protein CASSPFTGTGVTAYGYTF.

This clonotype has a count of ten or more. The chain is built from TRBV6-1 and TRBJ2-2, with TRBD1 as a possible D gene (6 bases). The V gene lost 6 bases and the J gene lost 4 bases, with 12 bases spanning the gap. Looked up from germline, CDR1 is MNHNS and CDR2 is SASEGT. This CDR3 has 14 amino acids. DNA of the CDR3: TGTGCCAGCAGAAGGGACACAAGCACCGGGGAGCTGTTTTTT. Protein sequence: CASRRDTSTGELFF.

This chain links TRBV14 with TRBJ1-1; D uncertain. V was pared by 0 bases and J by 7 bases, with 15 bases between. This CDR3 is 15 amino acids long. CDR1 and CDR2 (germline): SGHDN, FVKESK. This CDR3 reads CASSQDLLRQVEAFF. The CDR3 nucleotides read TGTGCCAGCAGCCAAGATTTGTTAAGGCAGGTTGAAGCTTTCTTT.

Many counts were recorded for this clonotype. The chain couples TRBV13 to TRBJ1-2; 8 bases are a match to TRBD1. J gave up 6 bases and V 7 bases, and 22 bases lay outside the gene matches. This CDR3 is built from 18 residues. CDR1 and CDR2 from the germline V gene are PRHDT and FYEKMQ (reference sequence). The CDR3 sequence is CASTYQGFRGQGGDGYTF. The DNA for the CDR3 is TGTGCCAGCACCTATCAGGGGTTCAGGGGGCAAGGGGGCGATGGCTACACCTTC.

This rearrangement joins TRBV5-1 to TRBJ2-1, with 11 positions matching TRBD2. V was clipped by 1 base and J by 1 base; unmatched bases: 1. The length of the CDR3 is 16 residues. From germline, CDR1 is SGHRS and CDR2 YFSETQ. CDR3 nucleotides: TGCGCCAGCAGCTTGACTAGCGGGAGATCCTACAATGAGCAGTTCTTC. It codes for CASSLTSGRSYNEQFF.

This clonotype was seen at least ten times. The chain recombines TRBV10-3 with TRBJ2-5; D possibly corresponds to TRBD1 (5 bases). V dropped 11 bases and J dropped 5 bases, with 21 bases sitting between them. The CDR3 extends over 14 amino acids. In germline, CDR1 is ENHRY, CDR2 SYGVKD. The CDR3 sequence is CAGRALGVSETQYF. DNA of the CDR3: TGTGCCGGACGGGCGTTAGGGGTTTCGGAGACCCAGTACTTC.

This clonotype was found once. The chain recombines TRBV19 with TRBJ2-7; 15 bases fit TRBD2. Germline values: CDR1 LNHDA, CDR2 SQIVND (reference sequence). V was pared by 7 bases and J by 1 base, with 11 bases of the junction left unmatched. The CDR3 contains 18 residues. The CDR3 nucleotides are TGTGCCAGTAAGCCGACGGGGACTAGCGGGAGGAAATCCTACGAGCAGTACTTC. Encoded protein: CASKPTGTSGRKSYEQYF.

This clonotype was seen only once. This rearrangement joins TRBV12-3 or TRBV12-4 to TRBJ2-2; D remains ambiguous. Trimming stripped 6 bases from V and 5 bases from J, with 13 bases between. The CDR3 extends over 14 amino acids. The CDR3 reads CASRKSLGTGELFF. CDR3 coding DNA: TGTGCCAGCAGAAAATCTCTAGGGACCGGGGAGCTGTTTTTT.

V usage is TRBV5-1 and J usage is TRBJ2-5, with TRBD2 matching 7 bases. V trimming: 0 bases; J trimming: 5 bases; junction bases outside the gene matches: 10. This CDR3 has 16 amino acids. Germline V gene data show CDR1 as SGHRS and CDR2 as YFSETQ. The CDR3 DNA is TGCGCCAGCAGCTTGGCGTCTAGCGGAGGCGGGGAGACCCAGTACTTC. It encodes CASSLASSGGGETQYF.

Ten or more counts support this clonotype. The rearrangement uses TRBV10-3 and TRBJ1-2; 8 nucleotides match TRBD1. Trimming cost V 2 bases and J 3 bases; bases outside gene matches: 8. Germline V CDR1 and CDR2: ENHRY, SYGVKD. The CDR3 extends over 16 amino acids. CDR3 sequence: CAISEPRTGTYYGYTF. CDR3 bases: TGTGCCATCAGTGAGCCAAGGACAGGGACCTACTATGGCTACACCTTC.

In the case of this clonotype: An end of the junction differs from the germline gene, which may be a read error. DNA for the CDR3: TGTGCCAGCAGGGAACACGACTACGAGCAGTCCTTC. Encoded protein: CASREHDYEQSF. The chain has TRBV6-4 and TRBJ2-7; perhaps TRBD2 as D (5 bases). CDR1 and CDR2 from the germline V gene are MRHNA and SNTAGT. This CDR3 is 12 amino acids long.

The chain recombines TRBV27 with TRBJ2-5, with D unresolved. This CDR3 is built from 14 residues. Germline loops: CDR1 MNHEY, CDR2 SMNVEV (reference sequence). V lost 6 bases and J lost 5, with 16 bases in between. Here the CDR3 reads CASSPHPWAETQYF. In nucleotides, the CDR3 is TGTGCCAGCAGCCCCCACCCGTGGGCCGAGACCCAGTACTTC.

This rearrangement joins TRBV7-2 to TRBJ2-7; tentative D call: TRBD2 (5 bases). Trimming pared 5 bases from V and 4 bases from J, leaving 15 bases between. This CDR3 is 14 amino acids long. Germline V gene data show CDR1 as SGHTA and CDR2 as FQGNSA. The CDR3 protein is CASSPRASSYEQYF. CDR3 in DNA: TGTGCCAGCAGCCCGCGGGCCAGTTCTTACGAGCAGTACTTC.

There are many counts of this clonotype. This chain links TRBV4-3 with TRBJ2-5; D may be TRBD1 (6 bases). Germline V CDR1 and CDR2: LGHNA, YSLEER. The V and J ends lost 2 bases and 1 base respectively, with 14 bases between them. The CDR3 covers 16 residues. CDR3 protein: CASSQSGPGAQETQYF. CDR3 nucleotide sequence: TGCGCCAGCAGCCAAAGTGGCCCAGGGGCCCAAGAGACCCAGTACTTC.